This entry features one T cell receptor (beta chain) sequence. Its antigen remains undetermined. No quality values exist for individual bases; no much larger clone is one base distant. TCRbeta CDR3 regions were amplified from genomic DNA using the immunoSEQ Assay, a bias-controlled multiplex PCR. Turning to the authors' computational methods: Within the assay, amplification of reference gene primers was used to estimate how many nucleated cells each sample contained. Sequence reads were collapsed and filtered to measure the absolute abundance of every unique TCRbeta CDR3 rearrangement. Productive Simpson clonality was computed per sample as the square root of Simpson's diversity index over productive rearrangements. TCRdb provides this immuneACCESS table in a form limited to in-frame rearrangements. Some clones are lacking; in checked studies, under half of them reflect an unresolved V gene, and why the rest are absent is not known. V, J and clone size reflect that table, while D and trimming were determined from the DNA. Counted in this sample were 90,000 to 120,000 clones; more than 70% of them appeared once. The ten biggest clones cover 4% to 6% of the sample.

Whole blood was collected in K2EDTA tubes by collaborating institutions according to the institutions' own protocols. For TCRbeta analysis, collaborators shipped samples as frozen whole blood, isolated PBMCs, or DNA extracted from either of those sample types. This specimen comes from a study of blood T cell repertoires in COVID-19 (dated by TCRdb to about 2020). For the wider study: Samples covering the acute and convalescent phases of COVID-19 were provided by collaborators in the United States, Italy and Spain. A de-identified subject ID, COVID-19 status, age in years and sex were almost always included in the sample metadata. The dataset comprised deeply sampled blood TCRbeta repertoires from subjects exposed to, actively infected with, or recovered from COVID-19. A freely available public database, intended as a resource for researchers studying the immune response to SARS-CoV-2, is where the repertoires were released. The material from the prospective study consisted of cDNA or gDNA derived from T cells, B-cell-depleted T cells, or PBMCs. Samples were obtained from the ongoing ImmuneRACE study (first 160 participants) and from 1,254 subjects provided by 6 global collaborators. Where HLA class I and class II types were available, the types were taken from metadata supplied by the sample provider, not from assay-based typing.

What the study reported, not specific to this receptor: The quantity of clinical and demographic metadata differed by source and by participant and was supplied without curation.

The V and J ends are trimmed by 8 bases and 2 bases, leaving 18 bases between them. There are 15 amino acids in the CDR3, from cysteine to phenylalanine inclusive. CDR3 DNA is the only sequence kept; it has 45 bases, read in frame from the first base. The sequence joins TRBV23-1 to TRBJ1-1; confidence is insufficient to name the D gene. TRBV23-1 has ORF status, its function being uncertain. The receptor was isolated from a man aged 35 to 55 with active or convalescent COVID-19. Sequencing input: peripheral blood. The DNA sequence is TGCGCCAGCCCCTCTATGTCTGAGGGAAACACTGAAGCTTTCTTT. Translated, this is CASPSMSEGNTEAFF.